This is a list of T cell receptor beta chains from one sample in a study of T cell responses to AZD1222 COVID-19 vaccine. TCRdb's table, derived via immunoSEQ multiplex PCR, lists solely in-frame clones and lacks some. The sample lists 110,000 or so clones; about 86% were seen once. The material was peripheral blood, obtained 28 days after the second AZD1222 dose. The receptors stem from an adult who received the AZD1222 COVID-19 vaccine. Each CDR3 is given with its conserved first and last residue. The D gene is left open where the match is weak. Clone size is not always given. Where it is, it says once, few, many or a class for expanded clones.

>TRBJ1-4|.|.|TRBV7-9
CAGGRSDGEKLFF
TGTGCCGGCGGGCGCTCGGACGGCGAAAAACTGTTTTTT
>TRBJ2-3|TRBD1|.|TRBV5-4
CASRIDRAGDTQYF
TGTGCCAGCAGAATCGACAGGGCGGGAGATACGCAGTATTTT
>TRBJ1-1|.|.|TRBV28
CATWTAANTEAFF
TGTGCCACCTGGACAGCGGCGAACACTGAAGCTTTCTTT
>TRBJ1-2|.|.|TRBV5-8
CASSRGTGGYGYTF
TGTGCCAGCAGCCGGGGGACGGGCGGCTATGGCTACACCTTC
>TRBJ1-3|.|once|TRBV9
CASSPHTGNTIYF
TGTGCCAGCAGCCCTCACACGGGAAACACCATATATTTT
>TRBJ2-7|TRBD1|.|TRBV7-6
CASSPGRDRAYEQYF
TGTGCCAGCAGCCCGGGCCGGGACAGGGCCTACGAGCAGTACTTC
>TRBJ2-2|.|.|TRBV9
CASSVGPTGELFF
TGTGCCAGCAGCGTAGGTCCCACCGGGGAGCTGTTTTTT
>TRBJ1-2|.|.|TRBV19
CASSMDGTSGANYGYTF
TGTGCCAGTAGTATGGATGGCACTTCTGGGGCTAACTATGGCTACACCTTC
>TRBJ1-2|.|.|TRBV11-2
CASSEGGNYGYTF
TGTGCCAGCAGCGAAGGGGGAAACTATGGCTACACCTTC
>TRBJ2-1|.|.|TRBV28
CASTRPFDRNYEQFF
TGTGCCAGCACAAGGCCCTTTGACAGAAATTATGAGCAGTTCTTC
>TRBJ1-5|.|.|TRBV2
CASSVRGELQPQHF
TGTGCCAGCAGTGTACGAGGGGAACTTCAGCCCCAGCATTTT
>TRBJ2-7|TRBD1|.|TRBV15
CATSSDRGTFEQYF
TGTGCCACCAGCAGCGACAGGGGAACCTTCGAGCAGTACTTC
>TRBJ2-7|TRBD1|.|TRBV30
CAWSPRDRRTYEQYF
TGTGCCTGGAGTCCTAGGGACAGGCGCACCTACGAGCAGTACTTC
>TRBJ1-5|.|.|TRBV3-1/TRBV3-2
CASSQVSAHTQPQHF
TGTGCCAGCAGCCAAGTTAGTGCCCACACTCAGCCCCAGCATTTT
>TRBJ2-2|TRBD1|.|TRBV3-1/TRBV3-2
CASSQRPGTGTGELFF
TGTGCCAGCAGCCAACGTCCCGGGACAGGGACCGGGGAGCTGTTTTTT
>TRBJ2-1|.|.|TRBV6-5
CASRTANYNEQFF
TGTGCCAGTCGGACAGCGAACTACAATGAGCAGTTCTTC
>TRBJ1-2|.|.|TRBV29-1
CSVEHEPNYGYTF
TGCAGCGTTGAGCACGAGCCTAACTATGGCTACACCTTC
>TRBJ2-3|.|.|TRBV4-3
CASSPNHGLGSTDTQYF
TGCGCCAGCAGCCCGAACCACGGACTGGGAAGCACAGATACGCAGTATTTT
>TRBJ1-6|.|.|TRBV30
CAWSRDTYNSPLHF
TGTGCCTGGAGTCGGGACACCTATAATTCACCCCTCCACTTT
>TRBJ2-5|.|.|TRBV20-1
CSASRKETQYF
TGCAGTGCATCTAGGAAAGAGACCCAGTACTTC
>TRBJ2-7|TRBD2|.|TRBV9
CASSPNPGQGLAALYEQYF
TGTGCCAGCAGCCCCAATCCGGGACAGGGACTAGCGGCCCTCTACGAGCAGTACTTC
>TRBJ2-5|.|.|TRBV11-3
CASSFDPRRRETQYF
TGTGCCAGCAGCTTTGATCCCCGGCGACGAGAGACCCAGTACTTC
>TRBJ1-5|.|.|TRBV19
CASTPWGGKQQPQHF
TGTGCCAGTACCCCCTGGGGAGGGAAGCAACAGCCCCAGCATTTT
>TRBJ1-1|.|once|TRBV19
CASEQGRRNTEAFF
TGTGCCAGTGAGCAGGGACGGAGGAACACTGAAGCTTTCTTT
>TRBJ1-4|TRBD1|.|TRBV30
CAWNRDRSEKLFF
TGTGCCTGGAACAGGGACAGATCCGAAAAACTGTTTTTT
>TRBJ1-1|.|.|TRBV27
CASSLHRTSMNTEAFF
TGTGCCAGCAGTCTACACAGAACGAGTATGAACACTGAAGCTTTCTTT
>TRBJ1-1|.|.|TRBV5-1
CASSPGGRTDTEAFF
TGCGCCAGCAGCCCGGGGGGTCGGACGGACACTGAAGCTTTCTTT
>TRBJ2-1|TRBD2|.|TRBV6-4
CASSDIAGGINEQFF
TGTGCCAGCAGTGACATAGCGGGGGGGATCAATGAGCAGTTCTTC
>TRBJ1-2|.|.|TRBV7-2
CASSTRTARYGYTF
TGTGCCAGCAGCACTCGGACAGCGCGCTATGGCTACACCTTC
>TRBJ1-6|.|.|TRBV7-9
CASSLGDGNSPLHF
TGTGCCAGCAGCTTAGGGGACGGAAATTCACCCCTCCACTTT
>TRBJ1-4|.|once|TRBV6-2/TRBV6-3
CASSAGTWKSEKLFF
TGTGCCAGCAGTGCCGGGACTTGGAAAAGTGAAAAACTGTTTTTT
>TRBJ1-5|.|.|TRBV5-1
CASSLDSGNQPQHF
TGCGCCAGCAGCCTAGACAGTGGCAATCAGCCCCAGCATTTT
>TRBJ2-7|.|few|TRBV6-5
CASSLTANYEQYF
TGTGCCAGCAGCCTGACTGCCAACTACGAGCAGTACTTC
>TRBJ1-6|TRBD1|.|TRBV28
CASGTGNNSPLHF
TGTGCCAGCGGGACAGGGAACAATTCACCCCTCCACTTT
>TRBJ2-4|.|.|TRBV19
CASSFRDRDQGGIQYF
TGTGCCAGTAGTTTCCGCGACAGGGATCAGGGGGGCATTCAGTACTTC
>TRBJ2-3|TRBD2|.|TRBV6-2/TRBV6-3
CASSTSGGGTDTQYF
TGTGCCAGCAGTACGAGCGGGGGGGGCACAGATACGCAGTATTTT
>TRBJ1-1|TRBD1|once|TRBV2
CASRRQGRNTEAFF
TGTGCCAGCAGAAGACAGGGGAGGAACACTGAAGCTTTCTTT
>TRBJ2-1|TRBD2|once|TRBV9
CASSTQLAALYNEQFF
TGTGCCAGCAGCACCCAACTAGCGGCGTTATACAATGAGCAGTTCTTC
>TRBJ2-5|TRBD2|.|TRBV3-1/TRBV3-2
CASSSSGGGQTQYF
TGTGCCAGCAGCTCTAGCGGGGGGGGACAGACCCAGTACTTC
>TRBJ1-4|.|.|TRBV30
CAWSLPGATNEKLFF
TGTGCCTGGAGTCTCCCAGGGGCAACTAATGAAAAACTGTTTTTT